This T cell receptor (beta chain) was captured in a study of somatic mutations in cytotoxic T cells in rheumatoid arthritis. Germline V CDR1 and CDR2: LGHNT, FRNRAP. Trimming left V 3 bases short and J 3 bases short, with 20 bases between. CDR3 length equals 18 residues. TCRdb's table, derived via immunoSEQ multiplex PCR, lists solely in-frame clones and lacks some. The profile shows 35,000 to 45,000 clones, 84% of them singletons. The source of this sequence is a man in his forties or fifties in good health. The material sequenced was CD8+ T cells sorted from blood. The chain has TRBV12-5 and TRBJ2-2; D not certain. The chain's CDR3 is CASGFWVPSASDTGELFF. The CDR3 nucleotides read TGTGCTAGTGGTTTCTGGGTTCCCTCGGCAAGCGACACCGGGGAGCTGTTTTTT.